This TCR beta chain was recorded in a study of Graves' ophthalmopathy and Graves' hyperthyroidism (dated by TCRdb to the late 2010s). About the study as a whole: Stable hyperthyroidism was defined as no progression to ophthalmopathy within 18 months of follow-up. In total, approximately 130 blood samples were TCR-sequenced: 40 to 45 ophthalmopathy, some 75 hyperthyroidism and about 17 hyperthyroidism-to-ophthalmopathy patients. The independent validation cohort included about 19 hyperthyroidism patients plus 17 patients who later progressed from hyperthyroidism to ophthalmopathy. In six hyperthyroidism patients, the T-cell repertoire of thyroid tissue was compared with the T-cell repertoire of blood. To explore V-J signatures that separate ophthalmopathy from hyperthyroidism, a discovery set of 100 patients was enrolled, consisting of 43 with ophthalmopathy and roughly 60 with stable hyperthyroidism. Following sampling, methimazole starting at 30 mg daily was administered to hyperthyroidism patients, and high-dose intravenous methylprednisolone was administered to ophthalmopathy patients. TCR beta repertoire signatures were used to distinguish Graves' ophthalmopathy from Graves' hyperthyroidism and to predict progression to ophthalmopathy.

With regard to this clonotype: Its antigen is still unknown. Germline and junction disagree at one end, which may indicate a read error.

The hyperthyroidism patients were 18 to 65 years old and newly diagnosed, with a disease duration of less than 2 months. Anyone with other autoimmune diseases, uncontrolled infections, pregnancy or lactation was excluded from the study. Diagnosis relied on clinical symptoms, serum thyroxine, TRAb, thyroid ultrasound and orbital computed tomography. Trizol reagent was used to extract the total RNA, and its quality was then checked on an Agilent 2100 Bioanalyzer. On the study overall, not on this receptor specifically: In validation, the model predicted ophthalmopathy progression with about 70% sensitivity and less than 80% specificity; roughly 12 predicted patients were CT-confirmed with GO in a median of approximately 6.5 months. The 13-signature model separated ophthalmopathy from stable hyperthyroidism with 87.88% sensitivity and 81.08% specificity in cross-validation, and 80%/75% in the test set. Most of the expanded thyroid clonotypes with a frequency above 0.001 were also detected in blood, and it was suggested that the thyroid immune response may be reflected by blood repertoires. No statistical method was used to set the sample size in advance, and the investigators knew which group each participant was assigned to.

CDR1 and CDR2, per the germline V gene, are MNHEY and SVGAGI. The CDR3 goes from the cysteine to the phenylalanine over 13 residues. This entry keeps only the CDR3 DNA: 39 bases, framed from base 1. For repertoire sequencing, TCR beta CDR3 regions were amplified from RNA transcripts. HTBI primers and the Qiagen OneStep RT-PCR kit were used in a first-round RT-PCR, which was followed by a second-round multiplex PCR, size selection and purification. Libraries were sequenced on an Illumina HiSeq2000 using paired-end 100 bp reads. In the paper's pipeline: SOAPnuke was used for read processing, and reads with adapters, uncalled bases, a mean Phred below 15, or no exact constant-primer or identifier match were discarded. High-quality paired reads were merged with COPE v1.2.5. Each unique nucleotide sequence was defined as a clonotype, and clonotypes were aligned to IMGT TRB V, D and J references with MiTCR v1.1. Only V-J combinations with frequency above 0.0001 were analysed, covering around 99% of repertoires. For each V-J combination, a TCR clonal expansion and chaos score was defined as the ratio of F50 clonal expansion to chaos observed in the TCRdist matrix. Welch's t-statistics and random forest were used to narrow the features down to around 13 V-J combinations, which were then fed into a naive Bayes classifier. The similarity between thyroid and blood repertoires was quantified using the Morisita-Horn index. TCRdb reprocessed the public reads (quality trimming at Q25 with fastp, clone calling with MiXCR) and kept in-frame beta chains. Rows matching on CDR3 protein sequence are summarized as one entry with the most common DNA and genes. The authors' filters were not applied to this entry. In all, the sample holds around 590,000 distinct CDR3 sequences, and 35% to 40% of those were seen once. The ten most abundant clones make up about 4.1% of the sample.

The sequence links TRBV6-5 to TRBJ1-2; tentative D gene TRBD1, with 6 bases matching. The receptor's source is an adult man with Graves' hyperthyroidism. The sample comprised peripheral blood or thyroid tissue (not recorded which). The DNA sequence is TGTGCCCGCAGTCCGGGACATAACTATGGCTACACCTTC. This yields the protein CARSPGHNYGYTF.